The clone carrying this T cell receptor (beta chain) was counted only a few times. Libraries were prepared by immunoSEQ multiplex PCR; TCRdb keeps only in-frame clonotypes and omits some of them. Of hundreds of thousands of clones listed, 70% to 85% are singletons. This sample is drawn from a study of blood T cell repertoires in COVID-19. The CDR3 is made up of 15 amino acids. V gave up 10 bases and J gave up 0 bases; unmatched junction bases: 6. Germline loops: CDR1 SNHLY, CDR2 FYNNEI. Sequencing used peripheral blood. The sequence derives from a man older than 75 with acute or convalescent COVID-19. The rearrangement links TRBV2 to TRBJ1-6, with TRBD1 matching over 7 bases. The CDR3 DNA follows: TGTGCCACCCGGACAGGCAGCTCCTATAATTCACCCCTCCACTTT. Translating it yields CATRTGSSYNSPLHF. The whole variable domain, filled in from reference TRBV2 and TRBJ1-6, reads EPEVTQTPSHQVTQMGQEVILRCVPISNHLYFYWYRQILGQKVEFLVSFYNNEISEKSEIFDDQFSVERPDGSNFTLKIRSTKLEDSAMYFCATRTGSSYNSPLHFGNGTRLTVT.